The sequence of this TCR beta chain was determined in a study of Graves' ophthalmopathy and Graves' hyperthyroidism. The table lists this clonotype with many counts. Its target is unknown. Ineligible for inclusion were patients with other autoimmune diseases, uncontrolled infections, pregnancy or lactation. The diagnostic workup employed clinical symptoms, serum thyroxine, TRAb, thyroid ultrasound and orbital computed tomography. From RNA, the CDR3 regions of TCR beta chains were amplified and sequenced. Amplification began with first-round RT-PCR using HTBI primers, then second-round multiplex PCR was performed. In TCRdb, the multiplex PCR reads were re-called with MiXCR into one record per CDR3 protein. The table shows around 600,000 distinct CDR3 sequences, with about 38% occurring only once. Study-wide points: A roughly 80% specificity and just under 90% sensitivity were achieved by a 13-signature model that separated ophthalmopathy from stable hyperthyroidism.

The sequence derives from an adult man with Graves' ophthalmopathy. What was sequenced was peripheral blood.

CDR3 sequence: CASSTSGTQETQYF. CDR3 in DNA: TGTGCCAGCAGCACTAGCGGAACTCAAGAGACCCAGTACTTC. The chain recombines TRBV9 with TRBJ2-5, with 8 bases fitting TRBD2. The CDR3 is 14 residues long. With V trimmed by 4 bases and J by 2 bases, 4 bases remained unmatched. The germline CDR1 and CDR2 sequences are SGDLS and YYNGEE.